The 19 T cell receptor beta chains listed next were all sequenced from one sample in a study of blood T cell repertoires in COVID-19. Method: immunoSEQ multiplex PCR; TCRdb's copy keeps in-frame clones and lacks some. In the table there are approximately 45,000 clones, about nine tenths of which are singletons. The sequencing sample was made of peripheral blood. The receptors were gathered from a human donor in a cohort sampled during active COVID-19.

This clone showed up just a few times. V gene TRBV3-1 (or the pseudogene TRBV3-2) combines with J gene TRBJ1-1, with 7 bases identical to TRBD1. CDR1 is LGHDT, CDR2 YNNKEL, per germline (reference sequence). This CDR3 contains 14 residues. The V gene end was trimmed by 3 bases and the J gene end by 3 bases; junction bases not matched to a gene: 4. This CDR3 reads CASSHRQGDTEAFF. The CDR3 nucleotides read TGTGCCAGCAGCCATCGACAGGGTGACACTGAAGCTTTCTTT.

The gene calls are TRBV6-2 or TRBV6-3 and TRBJ1-1; 7 bases line up with TRBD1. Germline-derived CDR1 and CDR2 are MNHEY and SVGEGT. The CDR3 contains 14 residues. Trimming at V came to 5 bases and at J to 1 base, leaving 4 bases not matched to a gene. The CDR3 DNA is TGTGCCAGCAGTCTGCGGACAGGGAACACTGAAGCTTTCTTT. Translation gives CASSLRTGNTEAFF.

The CDR3 sequence: CASSYLTGVQETQYF. For the CDR3, the DNA is TGTGCCAGCAGCTACCTGACAGGGGTCCAAGAGACCCAGTACTTC. The chain uses TRBV3-1 (or the pseudogene TRBV3-2) and TRBJ2-5; TRBD1 matches 8 bases. Germline V lookup: CDR1 LGHDT, CDR2 YNNKEL (reference sequence). J gave up 1 base and V 5 bases, and 6 bases lay outside the gene matches. There are 15 residues in the CDR3.

The V and J genes are TRBV2 and TRBJ2-5; 16 bases are shared with TRBD2. Losses at the gene ends were 8 bases for V and 7 bases for J; bases not matched to a gene: 7. Germline lookup yields CDR1 SNHLY and CDR2 FYNNEI. CDR3 length equals 15 residues. CDR3 nucleotides: TGTGCCAGCGAAGGGACTAGCGGGGGGGGGTGGACCCAGTACTTC. Translation gives CASEGTSGGGWTQYF. Combining the CDR3 with reference TRBV2 and TRBJ2-5 gives the whole variable domain EPEVTQTPSHQVTQMGQEVILRCVPISNHLYFYWYRQILGQKVEFLVSFYNNEISEKSEIFDDQFSVERPDGSNFTLKIRSTKLEDSAMYFCASEGTSGGGWTQYFGPGTRLLVL.

The rearrangement uses TRBV9 and TRBJ1-1; no clear D. There are 17 residues in the CDR3. Germline CDR1 and CDR2: SGDLS and YYNGEE. V was cut by 0 bases and J by 0 bases, with 15 bases left in between. For the CDR3, the DNA is TGTGCCAGCAGCGTAGACGGGGTACCTGCGATGAACACTGAAGCTTTCTTT. It translates to CASSVDGVPAMNTEAFF.

The chain uses TRBV6-2 or TRBV6-3 and TRBJ1-2; the D gene is possibly TRBD1 (6 bases). Germline loops: CDR1 MNHEY, CDR2 SVGEGT. This CDR3 has 15 amino acids. V was pared by 3 bases and J by 8 bases, with 19 bases between. This CDR3 reads CASSYYLVAGTGYTF. Here the CDR3 DNA reads TGTGCCAGCAGTTATTACTTGGTGGCCGGGACAGGCTACACCTTC.

The chain employs TRBV5-1 and TRBJ2-3, with TRBD2 as a possible D gene (6 bases). The V end was cut by 2 bases, the J end by 0 bases, with 13 bases between. The CDR3 is 16 residues long. Germline lookup yields CDR1 SGHRS and CDR2 YFSETQ. CDR3 protein: CASSLGRGSSTDTQYF. In DNA, the CDR3 is TGCGCCAGCAGCTTAGGACGGGGGAGTAGCACAGATACGCAGTATTTT.

A few counts support this clone. The chain uses TRBV3-1 (or the pseudogene TRBV3-2) and TRBJ2-7; possible D gene TRBD1, 5 bases. The germline V gene encodes CDR1 LGHDT and CDR2 YNNKEL (reference sequence). Trimming took 0 bases from V and 10 from J, leaving 10 bases between them. This CDR3 spans 12 amino acids. This chain's CDR3 is CASSQDGHHQYF. DNA for the CDR3: TGTGCCAGCAGCCAAGACGGACACCACCAGTACTTC.

The J gene is TRBJ2-1, the V gene TRBV19; unclear D gene. The ends were cut back, 4 bases at V and 4 bases at J, with 5 bases in the middle. There are 12 residues in the CDR3. Germline V lookup: CDR1 LNHDA, CDR2 SQIVND (reference sequence). In nucleotides, the CDR3 is TGTGCCAGTAGTAACAGATACAATGAGCAGTTCTTC. Its protein product is CASSNRYNEQFF.

The CDR3 DNA reads as TGTGCCAGCAGTGGCCTAGGACTGGGAGAGACCCAGTACTTC. The encoded protein is CASSGLGLGETQYF. This rearrangement joins TRBV2 to TRBJ2-5; D is perhaps TRBD2 (5 bases). The CDR3 contains 14 residues. The germline V and J ends were trimmed by 4 bases and 4 bases, with 13 bases remaining between them. In germline, CDR1 is SNHLY, CDR2 FYNNEI.

The chain carries TRBV5-1 and TRBJ2-7; 8 bases align to TRBD2. The ends lost 4 bases at V and 0 bases at J; junction bases unmatched: 15. The CDR3 extends over 18 amino acids. Germline V gene lookup returns CDR1 SGHRS and CDR2 YFSETQ. The DNA of the CDR3 is TGCGCCAGCAGCATCTCGCGGCTAGCGGGTGAGAGCTCCTACGAGCAGTACTTC. Translating it yields CASSISRLAGESSYEQYF.

The chain carries TRBV5-4 and TRBJ1-1; D is perhaps TRBD1 (6 bases). Germline V gives CDR1 SGHNT, CDR2 YYREEE (reference sequence). Trimming stripped 4 bases from V and 1 base from J, with 14 bases between. The CDR3 runs 15 residues. The CDR3 loop reads CASSVAKTGNTEAFF. Here the CDR3 DNA reads TGTGCCAGCAGCGTTGCTAAGACAGGGAACACTGAAGCTTTCTTT.

The V call is TRBV7-2, the J call TRBJ1-1, with TRBD1 as a possible D gene (5 bases). Trimming left V 5 bases short and J 4 bases short, with 20 bases between. This CDR3 contains 16 residues. Germline V lookup: CDR1 SGHTA, CDR2 FQGNSA. CDR3 in DNA: TGTGCCAGCAGCCCGGGAGGGGTAGGACTAGGCACTGAAGCTTTCTTT. Translation gives CASSPGGVGLGTEAFF.

The rearrangement joins TRBV14 to TRBJ2-7; 9 bases align to TRBD1. CDR1 and CDR2 from the germline V gene are SGHDN and FVKESK. This CDR3 comprises 13 residues. J lost 5 bases, V lost 6 bases, and 5 bases had no gene match. The CDR3 sequence: CASRRQGDHEQYF. CDR3 in DNA: TGTGCCAGCAGGCGACAGGGGGACCACGAGCAGTACTTC. Complete variable domain (other parts from reference TRBV14 and TRBJ2-7): EAGVTQFPSHSVIEKGQTVTLRCDPISGHDNLYWYRRVMGKEIKFLLHFVKESKQDESGMPNNRFLAERTGGTYSTLKVQPAELEDSGVYFCASRRQGDHEQYFGPGTRLTVT.

The rearrangement uses TRBV14 and TRBJ2-7; maybe TRBD1 (6 bases). The CDR3 contains 15 residues. Trimming removed 4 bases at V and 3 bases at J, with 16 bases between. Germline CDR1 SGHDN, CDR2 FVKESK. The CDR3 coding sequence is TGTGCCAGCAGCCGCATACAGGGCACCCTCTACGAGCAGTACTTC. Protein product: CASSRIQGTLYEQYF.

The sample holds one count of this clone. The V gene is TRBV5-1, the J gene TRBJ1-1; 9 positions match TRBD1. The CDR3 is 14 residues long. The V and J ends lost 2 bases and 5 bases, in that order; junction bases with no gene match: 4. Germline V gene sequence: CDR1 SGHRS, CDR2 YFSETQ. CDR3 nucleotides: TGCGCCAGCAGCTTTACAGGGGGCGCGACTGAAGCTTTCTTT. This sequence encodes CASSFTGGATEAFF.

The rearrangement links TRBV9 to TRBJ1-1; weak D call: TRBD1 (5 bases). Germline CDR1 SGDLS, CDR2 YYNGEE. Trimming removed 0 bases at V and 0 bases at J, with 6 bases between. The CDR3 loop spans 14 amino acids. CDR3 loop: CASSVGQMNTEAFF. The CDR3 region has the DNA TGTGCCAGCAGCGTAGGACAGATGAACACTGAAGCTTTCTTT.

This chain connects TRBV7-2 to TRBJ2-5, with D hard to call. Trimming left V 4 bases short and J 5 bases short, with 5 bases between. The CDR3 totals 11 residues. The germline CDR1 and CDR2 sequences are SGHTA and FQGNSA. CDR3 amino acids: CASSSFETQYF. As DNA, the CDR3 is TGTGCCAGCAGCTCCTTTGAGACCCAGTACTTC. The full variable domain, with the rest looked up from reference TRBV7-2 and TRBJ2-5, is GAGVSQSPSNKVTEKGKDVELRCDPISGHTALYWYRQSLGQGLEFLIYFQGNSAPDKSGLPSDRFSAERTGGSVSTLTIQRTQQEDSAVYLCASSSFETQYFGPGTRLLVL.

This clone is a singleton in its sample. CDR3 region: CASSQGQGAFETQYF. The CDR3 DNA follows: TGCGCCAGCAGCCAAGGGCAGGGGGCGTTTGAGACCCAGTACTTC. This chain connects TRBV4-3 to TRBJ2-5, with TRBD1 identical over 8 bases. The CDR3 runs to 15 residues. Germline loops: CDR1 LGHNA, CDR2 YSLEER. The V and J ends lost 1 base and 5 bases, in that order; junction bases with no gene match: 6.